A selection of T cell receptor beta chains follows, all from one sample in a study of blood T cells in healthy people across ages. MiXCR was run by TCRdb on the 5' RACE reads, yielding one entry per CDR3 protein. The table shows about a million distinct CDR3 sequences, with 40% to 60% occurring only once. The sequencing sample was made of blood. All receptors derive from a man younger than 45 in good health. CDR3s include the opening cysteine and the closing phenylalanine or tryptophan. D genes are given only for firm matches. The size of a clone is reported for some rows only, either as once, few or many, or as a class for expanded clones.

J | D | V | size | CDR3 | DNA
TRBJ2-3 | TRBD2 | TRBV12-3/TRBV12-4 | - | CASRFSGGSPDTQYF | TGTGCCAGCAGATTTAGCGGGGGCTCCCCAGATACGCAGTATTTT
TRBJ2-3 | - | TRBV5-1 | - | CASSLGVFADTQYF | TGCGCCAGCAGCTTGGGCGTCTTCGCAGATACGCAGTATTTT
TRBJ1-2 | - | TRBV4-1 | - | CASRQAGQNYGYTF | TGCGCCAGCAGACAAGCTGGACAGAACTATGGCTACACCTTC
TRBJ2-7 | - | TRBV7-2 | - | CASSETSYEQYF | TGTGCCAGCAGTGAAACGTCCTACGAGCAGTACTTC
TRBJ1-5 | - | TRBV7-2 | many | CASSQGDRNQPQHF | TGTGCCAGCAGCCAGGGCGACAGGAATCAGCCCCAGCATTTT
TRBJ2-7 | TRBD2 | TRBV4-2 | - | CASSQDRTRGAYEQYF | TGTGCCAGCAGCCAAGATCGGACCCGGGGGGCCTACGAGCAGTACTTC
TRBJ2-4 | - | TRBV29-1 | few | CSVSGRVSKNIQYF | TGCAGCGTTAGTGGTAGGGTTTCCAAAAACATTCAGTACTTC
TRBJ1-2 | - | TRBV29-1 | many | CSVITGRANYGYTF | TGCAGCGTCATTACAGGGAGAGCTAACTATGGCTACACCTTC
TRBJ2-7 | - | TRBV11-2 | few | CASSLIAGAYYEQYF | TGTGCCAGCAGCTTAATCGCGGGGGCCTACTACGAGCAGTACTTC
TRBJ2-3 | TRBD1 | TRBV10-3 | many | CAIRGTGNTDTQYF | TGTGCCATCAGAGGGACAGGTAACACAGATACGCAGTATTTT
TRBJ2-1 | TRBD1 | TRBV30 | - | CAWTVDRYNEQFF | TGTGCCTGGACCGTGGACAGGTACAATGAGCAGTTCTTC
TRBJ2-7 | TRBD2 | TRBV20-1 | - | CSARDHQRGDSGGQYF | TGTAGTGCTAGAGACCACCAGCGGGGGGATTCCGGTGGGCAGTACTTC
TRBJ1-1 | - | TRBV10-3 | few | CAIRPGQNTEAFF | TGTGCCATCAGGCCGGGACAGAACACTGAAGCTTTCTTT
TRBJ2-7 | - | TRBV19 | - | CASSIPARSYEQYF | TGTGCCAGTAGTATCCCCGCGCGCTCCTACGAGCAGTACTTC
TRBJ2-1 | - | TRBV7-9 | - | CASSRLSGTGRSSEQFF | TGTGCCAGCAGCCGCCTATCCGGGACGGGTCGGTCTTCTGAGCAGTTCTTC
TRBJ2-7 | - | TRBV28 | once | CASSSPFGGGSYEQYF | TGTGCCAGCAGTAGCCCATTCGGTGGGGGGTCCTACGAGCAGTACTTC
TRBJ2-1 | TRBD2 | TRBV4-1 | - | CASSQDSPLAGRYDEQFF | TGCGCCAGCAGCCAAGATAGTCCCCTAGCGGGAAGATACGATGAGCAGTTCTTC
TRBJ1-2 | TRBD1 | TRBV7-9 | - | CASSPTAGTGLYGYTF | TGTGCCAGCAGCCCCACCGCCGGGACAGGGCTCTATGGCTACACCTTC
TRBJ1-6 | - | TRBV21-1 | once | CASSKAPGTGGYFGNSPLHF | TGTGCCAGCAGCAAAGCCCCCGGGACAGGGGGTTATTTTGGTAATTCACCCCTCCACTTT
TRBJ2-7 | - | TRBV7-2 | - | CASSPSLEIYEQYF | TGTGCCAGCAGCCCCTCCCTAGAAATCTACGAGCAGTACTTC
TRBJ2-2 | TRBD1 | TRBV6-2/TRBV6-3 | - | CASSWTGGSTGELFF | TGTGCCAGCAGCTGGACAGGGGGCAGCACCGGGGAGCTGTTTTTT
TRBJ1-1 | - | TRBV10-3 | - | CAIIGDGGTEAFF | TGTGCCATCATAGGGGACGGCGGCACTGAAGCTTTCTTT
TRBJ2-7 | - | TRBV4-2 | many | CASSQDLSYEQYF | TGCGCCAGCAGCCAAGATCTTAGCTACGAGCAGTACTTC
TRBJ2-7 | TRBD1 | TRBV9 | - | CASSVERSPGQGVYEQYF | TGTGCCAGCAGCGTAGAAAGGAGCCCGGGACAGGGGGTTTACGAGCAGTACTTC
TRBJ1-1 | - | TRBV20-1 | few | CSASGEGTEAFF | TGCAGTGCCTCTGGGGAGGGAACTGAAGCTTTCTTT
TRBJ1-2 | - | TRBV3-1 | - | CASSLGQSGYTF | TGTGCCAGCAGCCTCGGACAGTCCGGCTACACCTTC
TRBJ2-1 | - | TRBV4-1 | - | CASSQEISAGEQFF | TGCGCCAGCAGCCAAGAAATCTCGGCGGGTGAGCAGTTCTTC
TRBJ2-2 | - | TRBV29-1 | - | CSVEDLRDTGELFF | TGCAGCGTTGAAGATCTGCGGGACACCGGGGAGCTGTTTTTT
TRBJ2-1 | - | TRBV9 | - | CASSVGGDDEQFF | TGTGCCAGCAGCGTAGGAGGGGACGATGAGCAGTTCTTC
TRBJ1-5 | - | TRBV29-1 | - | CSAGRGGGQPQHF | TGCAGCGCCGGGAGAGGAGGGGGGCAGCCCCAGCATTTT
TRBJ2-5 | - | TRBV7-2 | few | CASSLYGQGETQYF | TGTGCCAGCAGCTTATATGGTCAAGGAGAGACCCAGTACTTC
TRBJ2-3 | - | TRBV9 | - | CASSPQTGFSADTQYF | TGTGCCAGCAGCCCACAAACAGGGTTTTCCGCAGATACGCAGTATTTT
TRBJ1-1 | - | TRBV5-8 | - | CASRFEGMNTEAFF | TGTGCCAGCAGGTTTGAGGGGATGAACACTGAAGCTTTCTTT
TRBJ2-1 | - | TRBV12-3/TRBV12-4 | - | CASSFRYNEQFF | TGTGCCAGCAGTTTCAGGTACAATGAGCAGTTCTTC
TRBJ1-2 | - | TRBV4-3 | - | CASSQEGGGAWNYGYTF | TGCGCCAGCAGCCAAGAAGGTGGGGGGGCATGGAACTATGGCTACACCTTC
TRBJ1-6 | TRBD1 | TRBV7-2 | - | CASSLAWTGSSPLHF | TGTGCCAGCAGCTTAGCTTGGACAGGGAGTTCACCCCTCCACTTT
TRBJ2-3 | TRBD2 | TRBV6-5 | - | CASSYGRGSGGNYTDTQYF | TGTGCCAGCAGTTACGGGAGGGGTAGCGGGGGGAACTACACAGATACGCAGTATTTT
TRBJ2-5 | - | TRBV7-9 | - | CASSFSLGGRETQYF | TGTGCCAGCAGCTTTAGCCTAGGGGGGCGGGAGACCCAGTACTTC
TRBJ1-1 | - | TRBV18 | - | CASSRTGMNTEAFF | TGTGCCAGCTCCAGGACGGGCATGAACACTGAAGCTTTCTTT
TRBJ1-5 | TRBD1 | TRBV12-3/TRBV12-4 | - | CASDQGGGNQPQHF | TGTGCCAGCGACCAGGGGGGTGGCAATCAGCCCCAGCATTTT
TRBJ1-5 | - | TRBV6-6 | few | CASVGGPQPQHF | TGTGCCAGCGTGGGGGGCCCTCAGCCCCAGCATTTT
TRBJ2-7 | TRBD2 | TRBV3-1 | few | CASSHGTRAGEQYF | TGTGCCAGCAGCCACGGGACTAGGGCGGGCGAGCAGTACTTC
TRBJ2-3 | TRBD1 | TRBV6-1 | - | CASSVQGAKDTQYF | TGTGCCAGCAGTGTCCAGGGGGCGAAAGATACGCAGTATTTT
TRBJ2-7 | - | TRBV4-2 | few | CASSQDMGGYEQYF | TGTGCCAGCAGCCAAGACATGGGGGGCTACGAGCAGTACTTC
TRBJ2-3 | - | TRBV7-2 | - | CASSRDVGTDTQYF | TGTGCCAGCAGCAGGGATGTGGGCACAGATACGCAGTATTTT
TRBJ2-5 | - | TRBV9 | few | CASRGTGEETQYF | TGTGCCAGCAGAGGGACTGGGGAAGAGACCCAGTACTTC
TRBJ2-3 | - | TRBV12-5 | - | CASGLATRGIADTQYF | TGTGCTAGTGGTTTGGCAACGAGGGGCATCGCAGATACGCAGTATTTT
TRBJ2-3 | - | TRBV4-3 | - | CASSQGVVEVQDTQYF | TGCGCCAGCAGCCAAGGGGTCGTAGAGGTTCAAGATACGCAGTATTTT
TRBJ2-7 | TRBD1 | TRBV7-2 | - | CASSPNRDSYYEQYF | TGTGCCAGCAGCCCCAACCGGGACAGTTACTACGAGCAGTACTTC
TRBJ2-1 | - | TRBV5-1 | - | CASSPARDEQFF | TGCGCCAGCAGCCCGGCTAGGGATGAGCAGTTCTTC
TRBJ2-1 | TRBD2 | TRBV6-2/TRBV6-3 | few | CASTYMLAGGHIENEQFF | TGTGCCAGCACTTATATGCTAGCGGGGGGCCACATTGAGAATGAGCAGTTCTTC
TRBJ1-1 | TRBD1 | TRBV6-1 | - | CASSGGTGATEAFF | TGTGCCAGCAGTGGAGGGACAGGGGCTACTGAAGCTTTCTTT
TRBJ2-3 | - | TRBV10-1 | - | CASSDQRTTDTQYF | TGCGCCAGCAGTGATCAGCGGACCACAGATACGCAGTATTTT
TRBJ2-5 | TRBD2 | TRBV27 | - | CASSRLAGKETQYF | TGTGCCAGCTCCAGACTAGCAGGGAAAGAGACCCAGTACTTC
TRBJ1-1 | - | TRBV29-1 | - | CSVEDLQKMNTEAFF | TGCAGCGTTGAAGATCTTCAGAAGATGAACACTGAAGCTTTCTTT
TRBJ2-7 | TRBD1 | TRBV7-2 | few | CASSRDKDRAYEQYF | TGTGCCAGCAGCCGCGATAAGGACAGGGCCTACGAGCAGTACTTC
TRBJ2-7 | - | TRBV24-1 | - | CATSDREDEQYF | TGTGCCACCAGTGACAGGGAGGACGAGCAGTACTTC
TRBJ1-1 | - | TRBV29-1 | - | CSGAVTGWTEAFF | TGCAGCGGAGCCGTCACGGGGTGGACTGAAGCTTTCTTT
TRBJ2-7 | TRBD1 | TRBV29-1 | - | CSVSAGTASYEQYF | TGCAGCGTTTCTGCCGGGACAGCCTCCTACGAGCAGTACTTC